This TCR beta chain appears in the sequencing data of a study of vaccination effects on CD4 cells after COVID-19. Study outcomes and limitations: Early post-infection timepoints were missing from the study, which also had few convalescent patients.

This clone was observed once. Antigen specificity is unknown. ViraFEST used viral peptide pools to expand antigen-specific CD4+ T cells before sequencing. Upon completion of under eleven days in culture, CD4+ T cells were isolated. None of these healthy vaccinees had been infected with SARS-CoV-2 before vaccination. IL-2 medium supplanted half the medium on days 3 and 7. Only in-frame clones appear in the TCRdb table, and some are missing; sequencing was by immunoSEQ multiplex PCR. Here the sample spans fewer than 85,000 clones, 78% being singletons. The CDR3 sequence is 12 residues long. V lost 10 bases to trimming and J lost 7 bases, with 11 bases between them. CDR1 is MDHEN, CDR2 SYDVKM, per germline.

This TCR was sampled from a human donor who received a COVID-19 vaccine. The rearrangement joins TRBV28 to TRBJ1-6, with D unresolved. Sequencing was performed on CD4+ T cells from PBMCs cultured with SARS-CoV-2 spike peptides, taken before COVID-19 vaccination. The CDR3 region has the DNA TGTGCCACCAGCTCTCAAAATTCACCCCTCCACTTT. This gives the protein CATSSQNSPLHF.